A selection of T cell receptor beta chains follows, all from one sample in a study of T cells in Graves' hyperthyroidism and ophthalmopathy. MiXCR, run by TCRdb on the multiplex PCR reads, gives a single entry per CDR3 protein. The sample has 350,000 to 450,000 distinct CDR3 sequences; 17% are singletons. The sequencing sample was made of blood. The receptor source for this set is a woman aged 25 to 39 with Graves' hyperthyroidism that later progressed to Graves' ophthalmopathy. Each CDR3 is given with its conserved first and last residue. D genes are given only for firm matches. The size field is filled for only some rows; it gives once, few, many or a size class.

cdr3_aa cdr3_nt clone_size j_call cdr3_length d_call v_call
CASSLGGWTGDYNEQFF TGTGCCAGCAGCCTCGGTGGTTGGACAGGGGACTACAATGAGCAGTTCTTC many TRBJ2-1 17 TRBD1 TRBV11-3
CSVGSGGQGYEQYF TGCAGCGTTGGTAGTGGTGGGCAGGGCTACGAGCAGTACTTC - TRBJ2-7 14 - TRBV29-1
CASSEEDGVQRERGYNEQFF TGTGCCAGCAGTGAAGAGGATGGGGTCCAGCGGGAGCGGGGGTACAATGAGCAGTTCTTC many TRBJ2-1 20 TRBD2 TRBV2
CASSQDFTVIYEQYF TGTGCCAGCAGCCAAGATTTTACAGTAATCTACGAGCAGTACTTC - TRBJ2-7 15 - TRBV3-1
CASSPNPGRSSGNTIYF TGTGCCAGCTCACCCAACCCGGGACGGAGCTCTGGAAACACCATATATTTT many TRBJ1-3 17 - TRBV18
CASNYRGSYNEQFF TGTGCCAGCAATTACAGGGGTTCCTACAATGAGCAGTTCTTC few TRBJ2-1 14 TRBD1 TRBV6-5
CSAREGGSKTQYF TGCAGTGCTAGAGAGGGGGGGTCGAAGACCCAGTACTTC many TRBJ2-5 13 TRBD2 TRBV20-1
CASSPETSGRGTQYF TGTGCCAGCAGCCCGGAGACTAGCGGGAGAGGTACGCAGTATTTT - TRBJ2-3 15 TRBD2 TRBV7-3
CSFYQRESYEQYF TGCAGTTTCTACCAGCGTGAATCCTACGAGCAGTACTTC many TRBJ2-7 13 - TRBV20-1
CSASLARTVHNEQFF TGCAGTGCTAGTCTAGCGCGCACGGTACACAATGAGCAGTTCTTC - TRBJ2-1 15 - TRBV20-1
CASRFTTGATEAFF TGCGCCAGCAGATTCACCACAGGGGCCACTGAAGCTTTCTTT few TRBJ1-1 14 TRBD1 TRBV5-1
CASSIIRLQPQHF TGTGCCAGTAGTATAATCAGGTTACAGCCCCAGCATTTT many TRBJ1-5 13 - TRBV19
CSARDRLGRADTQYF TGCAGTGCTAGAGATCGCCTAGGGCGGGCAGATACGCAGTATTTT many TRBJ2-3 15 - TRBV20-1
CASSFTLLRGYNEQFF TGTGCCAGCAGCTTTACCCTTCTCAGGGGATACAATGAGCAGTTCTTC many TRBJ2-1 16 - TRBV7-8
CASETGTMNTEAFF TGTGCCAGCGAGACAGGGACTATGAACACTGAAGCTTTCTTT many TRBJ1-1 14 TRBD1 TRBV28
CASSLVSGSDQETQYF TGTGCCAGCAGTTTGGTTAGCGGGAGTGACCAAGAGACCCAGTACTTC many TRBJ2-5 16 TRBD2 TRBV27
CASSLVDRTPSEQYF TGTGCCAGCAGCTTAGTTGACAGGACCCCCTCCGAGCAGTACTTC few TRBJ2-7 15 - TRBV11-2
CASSERGRGHYEQYF TGTGCCAGCAGTGAACGCGGGAGGGGCCACTACGAGCAGTACTTC many TRBJ2-7 15 TRBD2 TRBV2
CASSLFYSLSNQPQHF TGTGCCAGCAGTTTATTCTACAGCCTTAGCAATCAGCCCCAGCATTTT many TRBJ1-5 16 - TRBV27
CASSTPEQGVSNEQFF TGTGCCAGTTCAACCCCGGAACAGGGGGTTTCGAATGAGCAGTTCTTC - TRBJ2-1 16 TRBD1 TRBV19
CATSREGGQGFTGELFF TGTGCCACCAGCAGAGAGGGGGGGCAGGGGTTCACCGGGGAGCTGTTTTTT - TRBJ2-2 17 - TRBV15
CASSLLDAATQYF TGTGCCAGCAGCTTACTAGACGCGGCTACGCAGTATTTT many TRBJ2-3 13 - TRBV7-2
CASRGNSLFNSPLHF TGTGCCAGCAGAGGTAACAGTCTATTCAATTCACCCCTCCACTTT few TRBJ1-6 15 - TRBV6-1
CSATTLAPSSYNEQFF TGCAGTGCTACTACACTAGCGCCCAGCTCCTACAATGAGCAGTTCTTC many TRBJ2-1 16 TRBD2 TRBV20-1
CAISTRDGETQYF TGTGCCATCAGTACAAGGGACGGGGAGACCCAGTACTTC - TRBJ2-5 13 - TRBV10-3
CSVAIGTGYEQYF TGCAGCGTTGCCATCGGGACAGGCTACGAGCAGTACTTC many TRBJ2-7 13 TRBD1 TRBV29-1
CAISDLLAGGTDTQYF TGTGCCATCAGTGACCTACTAGCGGGGGGTACAGATACGCAGTATTTT many TRBJ2-3 16 TRBD2 TRBV10-3
CATSRLFAGGETQYF TGTGCCACCAGCAGACTCTTCGCGGGGGGGGAGACCCAGTACTTC - TRBJ2-5 15 TRBD2 TRBV15
CASSLVLGTGENEQFF TGTGCCAGCAGCCTCGTCTTGGGGACAGGGGAAAATGAGCAGTTCTTC many TRBJ2-1 16 TRBD1 TRBV5-8
CASAGDDSGNTIYF TGTGCCAGTGCCGGGGACGACTCTGGAAACACCATATATTTT few TRBJ1-3 14 - TRBV2
CASSRGSAYEQYF TGTGCCAGCAGCCGAGGATCGGCGTACGAGCAGTACTTC few TRBJ2-7 13 - TRBV6-1
CASSLSQGSYTEAFF TGTGCCAGCAGCTTGAGTCAGGGATCCTACACTGAAGCTTTCTTT many TRBJ1-1 15 - TRBV5-5
CASSQNRNTEAFF TGTGCCAGCAGCCAAAACAGGAACACTGAAGCTTTCTTT many TRBJ1-1 13 - TRBV9
CASGPSATGLDEQFF TGTGCTAGTGGACCCTCAGCGACAGGGTTGGATGAGCAGTTCTTC many TRBJ2-1 15 TRBD1 TRBV12-5
CASSYSGQGLRYEQYF TGTGCCAGCAGTTACTCGGGACAGGGTTTGAGGTACGAGCAGTACTTC few TRBJ2-7 16 TRBD1 TRBV6-8
CASSPNERSSYNEQFF TGCGCCAGCAGCCCCAATGAGCGGAGCTCCTACAATGAGCAGTTCTTC - TRBJ2-1 16 - TRBV4-1
CASSLFLEGRNTEAFF TGTGCCAGCAGCTTATTTCTCGAGGGCCGGAACACTGAAGCTTTCTTT many TRBJ1-1 16 - TRBV11-2
CASGGLVNQPQHF TGTGCCTCGGGAGGGCTAGTCAATCAGCCCCAGCATTTT many TRBJ1-5 13 - TRBV5-8
CASSVSGSGGLDTQYF TGTGCCAGCAGCGTGAGCGGGAGCGGGGGGCTTGATACGCAGTATTTT many TRBJ2-3 16 TRBD2 TRBV9
CASSFTSGRRTGELFF TGTGCCAGCAGCTTCACTAGCGGGAGGCGTACCGGGGAGCTGTTTTTT many TRBJ2-2 16 TRBD2 TRBV7-2
CASSLGRDRGTDTQYF TGTGCCAGCAGCTTAGGCCGGGACAGGGGAACAGATACGCAGTATTTT - TRBJ2-3 16 TRBD1 TRBV7-3
CASSQVYLAGVTDTQYF TGTGCCAGCAGCCAAGTGTATCTAGCGGGAGTCACAGATACGCAGTATTTT - TRBJ2-3 17 TRBD2 TRBV3-1
CASSELLPSGDPYEQYF TGTGCCAGCAGTGAACTTCTCCCTAGCGGGGACCCCTACGAGCAGTACTTC many TRBJ2-7 17 TRBD2 TRBV2
CASSGQTNQPQHF TGTGCCAGCAGTGGACAGACCAATCAGCCCCAGCATTTT few TRBJ1-5 13 - TRBV25-1
CASSLHQAAKNIQYF TGTGCCAGCAGTTTGCATCAGGCAGCCAAAAACATTCAGTACTTC many TRBJ2-4 15 - TRBV28
CASSPVRAVGTDTQYF TGTGCCAGTAGCCCGGTCCGCGCCGTGGGCACAGATACGCAGTATTTT - TRBJ2-3 16 - TRBV19
CASVGTVYEQFF TGTGCCAGCGTTGGGACTGTCTATGAGCAGTTCTTC many TRBJ2-1 12 - TRBV2
CASSESLAGADTQYF TGTGCCAGCAGTGAATCTCTAGCGGGGGCAGATACGCAGTATTTT many TRBJ2-3 15 TRBD2 TRBV2
CASSLYLGTNTEAFF TGTGCCAGCAGTTTATATCTGGGGACGAACACTGAAGCTTTCTTT few TRBJ1-1 15 - TRBV28
CASSSLGTEDNSPLHF TGCGCCAGCAGCTCCTTGGGGACAGAAGATAATTCACCCCTCCACTTT many TRBJ1-6 16 TRBD1 TRBV5-1
CASSEPGISNQPQHF TGTGCCAGCAGTGAGCCTGGAATCAGTAATCAGCCCCAGCATTTT many TRBJ1-5 15 - TRBV6-1
CASSQRSNTEAFF TGTGCCAGCAGTCAGCGATCCAACACTGAAGCTTTCTTT many TRBJ1-1 13 - TRBV6-1
CASSEYETGIDGYTF TGTGCCAGCAGTGAATATGAGACAGGGATCGATGGCTACACCTTC many TRBJ1-2 15 TRBD1 TRBV2
CASSVDENSPLHF TGCGCCAGCAGTGTGGATGAAAATTCACCCCTCCACTTT many TRBJ1-6 13 - TRBV10-2
CAITRQDTGELFF TGTGCCATCACCAGGCAGGACACCGGGGAGCTGTTTTTT many TRBJ2-2 13 - TRBV10-3
CASSEWRGGYNEQFF TGTGCCAGCAGTGAGTGGCGGGGGGGATACAATGAGCAGTTCTTC - TRBJ2-1 15 TRBD2 TRBV6-1